This is a list of T cell receptor beta chains from one sample in a study of shared clonotypes between healthy human individuals. The protocol was immunoSEQ multiplex PCR, while the TCRdb copy is restricted to in-frame clones and leaves out a portion. The data show around 2.5 million clones, over 85% seen once. The sequenced material came from naive CD4+ T cells from PBMCs. These receptors came from a young man in good health. Some clones in this sample may be carry-over from other donors' samples. The CDR3 runs from the conserved cysteine through the conserved F or W. A D gene is named only where the DNA matches it firmly. Part of the rows lack a size; the others show once, few, many or a class for expanded clones.

j_call	clone_size	v_call	d_call	cdr3_aa	cdr3_nt
TRBJ2-7	-	TRBV7-7	TRBD1	CASSLDRGEEQYF	TGTGCCAGCAGCCTAGACAGGGGGGAAGAGCAGTACTTC
TRBJ2-7	-	TRBV7-9	TRBD1	CASSFGQGYEQYF	TGTGCCAGCAGCTTTGGACAGGGCTACGAGCAGTACTTC
TRBJ1-3	-	TRBV6-1	TRBD1	CASSAQGQLSGNTIYF	TGTGCCAGCAGTGCCCAGGGACAGCTCTCTGGAAACACCATATATTTT
TRBJ1-1	-	TRBV6-6	-	CASSLLATEAFF	TGTGCCAGCAGCCTCCTGGCCACTGAAGCTTTCTTT
TRBJ1-1	-	TRBV29-1	-	CSVGYNTEAFF	TGCAGCGTAGGGTATAACACTGAAGCTTTCTTT
TRBJ2-1	-	TRBV2	-	CASSLYPAYNEQFF	TGTGCCAGCAGTCTATATCCGGCTTACAATGAGCAGTTCTTC
TRBJ1-5	-	TRBV28	-	CASSPPESWGNQPQHF	TGTGCCAGCAGCCCCCCCGAGAGCTGGGGCAATCAGCCCCAGCATTTT
TRBJ2-7	-	TRBV5-1	-	CASKLITNSYEQYF	TGCGCCAGCAAACTTATTACTAACTCCTACGAGCAGTACTTC
TRBJ2-1	-	TRBV29-1	-	CSVATQDSYNEQFF	TGCAGCGTTGCAACACAGGATAGTTACAATGAGCAGTTCTTC
TRBJ2-1	-	TRBV9	-	CASSVAAFPGGEQFF	TGTGCCAGCAGCGTAGCCGCCTTCCCAGGAGGGGAACAGTTCTTC
TRBJ2-1	-	TRBV7-2	-	CASSPVAGDYNEQFF	TGTGCCAGCAGCCCAGTAGCAGGCGACTACAATGAGCAGTTCTTC
TRBJ2-4	-	TRBV28	-	CASISGELAKNIQYF	TGTGCCAGCATCTCGGGGGAGTTAGCCAAAAACATTCAGTACTTC
TRBJ2-7	-	TRBV28	TRBD1	CASSPGGFYEQYF	TGTGCCAGCAGTCCAGGGGGCTTCTACGAGCAGTACTTC
TRBJ2-3	-	TRBV7-3	-	CASSLTRSDTQYF	TGTGCCAGCAGCTTAACCAGGTCAGATACGCAGTATTTT
TRBJ2-2	-	TRBV4-2	-	CASSQESTRGGTRTGELFF	TGTGCCAGCAGCCAAGAGAGTACTAGGGGGGGGACGAGGACCGGGGAGCTGTTTTTT
TRBJ2-1	-	TRBV30	TRBD2	CAWSVRASGSSYNEQFF	TGTGCCTGGAGTGTCCGCGCCAGCGGGAGCTCCTACAATGAGCAGTTCTTC
TRBJ2-5	-	TRBV9	-	CASSVSGIEETQYF	TGTGCCAGCAGCGTATCGGGAATCGAGGAGACCCAGTACTTC
TRBJ1-3	-	TRBV6-6	TRBD1	CASSGQGAYGNTIYF	TGTGCCAGCAGTGGACAGGGGGCTTATGGAAACACCATATATTTT
TRBJ1-4	-	TRBV29-1	TRBD1	CSVAGTDEKLFF	TGCAGCGTGGCCGGGACAGATGAAAAACTGTTTTTT
TRBJ2-2	-	TRBV29-1	TRBD2	CSVPGLAGTTGELFF	TGCAGCGTTCCCGGACTAGCGGGGACCACCGGGGAGCTGTTTTTT
TRBJ1-4	-	TRBV19	-	CASSIVQDEKLFF	TGTGCCAGTAGTATAGTTCAGGATGAAAAACTGTTTTTT
TRBJ2-1	-	TRBV9	TRBD2	CASSPSSGRVDNEQFF	TGTGCCAGCAGCCCCTCAAGCGGGAGGGTGGACAATGAGCAGTTCTTC
TRBJ1-4	-	TRBV28	TRBD1	CASSPGTGRQGKLFF	TGTGCCAGCAGTCCCGGGACAGGGCGGCAAGGAAAACTGTTTTTT
TRBJ2-5	-	TRBV28	-	CASSLQETQYF	TGTGCCAGCAGTTTACAAGAGACCCAGTACTTC
TRBJ1-3	once	TRBV28	-	CASSSQYRDTIYF	TGTGCCAGCTCGAGTCAGTACCGGGACACCATATATTTT
TRBJ2-6	-	TRBV7-7	-	CASSPGGAGANVLTF	TGTGCCAGCAGCCCTGGGGGCGCTGGGGCCAACGTCCTGACTTTC
TRBJ1-1	-	TRBV6-5	-	CATQGQNTEAFF	TGTGCCACACAGGGCCAGAACACTGAAGCTTTCTTT
TRBJ1-5	once	TRBV28	TRBD1	CASRGQGAPKGNQPQHF	TGTGCCTCACGAGGACAGGGGGCGCCTAAAGGCAATCAGCCCCAGCATTTT
TRBJ1-1	few	TRBV5-1	TRBD1	CASSLDRGSTEAFF	TGCGCCAGCAGCTTGGACAGGGGAAGCACTGAAGCTTTCTTT
TRBJ2-1	-	TRBV4-1	-	CASSQDRVVAFEQFF	TGCGCCAGCAGCCAAGATAGAGTTGTAGCGTTTGAGCAGTTCTTC
TRBJ1-5	-	TRBV28	-	CASSRTGPRSIFRNQPQHF	TGTGCCAGCAGCCGAACAGGACCCCGCAGTATTTTCCGCAATCAGCCCCAGCATTTT
TRBJ1-1	once	TRBV5-8	TRBD1	CASRETGTGGNTEAFF	TGTGCCAGCAGGGAAACCGGGACAGGGGGGAACACTGAAGCTTTCTTT
TRBJ2-5	-	TRBV7-2	TRBD2	CASSLGGWSGQETQYF	TGTGCCAGCAGCTTGGGGGGGTGGAGCGGCCAAGAGACCCAGTACTTC
TRBJ1-5	-	TRBV2	-	CASSVTHNQPQHF	TGTGCCAGCAGTGTCACCCACAATCAGCCCCAGCATTTT
TRBJ2-5	-	TRBV7-9	-	CASSQGGASGAETQYF	TGTGCCAGCAGCCAGGGGGGAGCTAGCGGAGCAGAGACCCAGTACTTC
TRBJ2-1	-	TRBV7-2	-	CASSLGQGLSNEQFF	TGTGCCAGCAGCTTAGGCCAGGGGTTGAGCAATGAGCAGTTCTTC
TRBJ2-3	once	TRBV7-2	TRBD1	CASSLRGRTDTQYF	TGTGCCAGCAGCTTAAGGGGGCGCACAGATACGCAGTATTTT
TRBJ2-1	-	TRBV29-1	TRBD1	CSVERGQGSYNEQFF	TGCAGCGTTGAGCGCGGACAGGGGTCCTACAATGAGCAGTTCTTC
TRBJ2-4	once	TRBV28	TRBD2	CASSPPGGLAKNIQYF	TGTGCCAGCAGTCCCCCGGGGGGACTAGCCAAAAACATTCAGTACTTC
TRBJ2-5	-	TRBV29-1	TRBD2	CSAGTSDQTQYF	TGCAGCGCTGGGACTAGCGACCAGACCCAGTACTTC
TRBJ1-2	-	TRBV7-9	TRBD1	CASSSRNPGQGAAYGYTF	TGTGCCAGCAGCTCTCGTAATCCTGGACAGGGAGCCGCCTATGGCTACACCTTC
TRBJ2-3	-	TRBV27	-	CASSPKFTDTQYF	TGTGCCAGCAGTCCGAAGTTCACAGATACGCAGTATTTT
TRBJ2-1	-	TRBV7-9	-	CASSLMDRNEQFF	TGTGCCAGCAGCCTAATGGACAGAAATGAGCAGTTCTTC
TRBJ2-5	-	TRBV7-3	-	CASSFGGVETQYF	TGTGCCAGCAGCTTCGGAGGGGTTGAGACCCAGTACTTC
TRBJ2-3	-	TRBV18	-	CASSGESTDTQYF	TGTGCCAGCTCAGGGGAGAGCACAGATACGCAGTATTTT
TRBJ2-3	-	TRBV27	-	CASSLPGEAEDTQYF	TGTGCCAGCAGTTTGCCTGGTGAGGCGGAGGATACGCAGTATTTT
TRBJ1-4	-	TRBV6-5	-	CASSLTELPLREKLFF	TGTGCCAGCAGTTTGACAGAACTCCCACTCCGTGAAAAACTGTTTTTT
TRBJ2-5	-	TRBV11-3	TRBD1	CASSSGQGYKETQYF	TGTGCCAGCAGCTCGGGACAGGGGTATAAAGAGACCCAGTACTTC
TRBJ2-7	-	TRBV28	TRBD2	CASSAEGSGGPPYEQYF	TGTGCCAGCAGTGCTGAGGGGTCGGGAGGGCCTCCCTACGAGCAGTACTTC
TRBJ1-1	-	TRBV10-3	-	CAIAEGYTEAFF	TGTGCCATCGCCGAAGGATACACTGAAGCTTTCTTT
TRBJ1-4	-	TRBV30	-	CAWSDAWTEKLFF	TGTGCCTGGAGCGACGCCTGGACTGAAAAACTGTTTTTT
TRBJ2-1	-	TRBV6-6	TRBD2	CASSSLAGLMNEQFF	TGTGCCAGCAGTTCGCTAGCGGGGCTTATGAATGAGCAGTTCTTC
TRBJ2-7	-	TRBV28	-	CASSLYRETYEQYF	TGTGCCAGCAGTCTTTACCGGGAGACCTACGAGCAGTACTTC
TRBJ1-2	-	TRBV11-1	TRBD1	CASSRPGTGAYGYTF	TGTGCCAGCAGCCGTCCCGGGACAGGGGCCTATGGCTACACCTTC